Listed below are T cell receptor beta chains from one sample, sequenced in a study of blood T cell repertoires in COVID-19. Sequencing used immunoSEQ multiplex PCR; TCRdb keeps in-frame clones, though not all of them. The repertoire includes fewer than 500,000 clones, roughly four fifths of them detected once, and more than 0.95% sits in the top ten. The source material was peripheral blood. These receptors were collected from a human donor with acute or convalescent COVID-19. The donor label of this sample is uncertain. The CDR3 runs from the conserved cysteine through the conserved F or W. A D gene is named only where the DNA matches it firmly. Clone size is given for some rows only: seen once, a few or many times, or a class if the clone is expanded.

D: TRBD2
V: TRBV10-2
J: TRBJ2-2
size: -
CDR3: CASARLAANTGELFF
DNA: TGCGCCAGCGCAAGACTAGCGGCGAACACCGGGGAGCTGTTTTTT

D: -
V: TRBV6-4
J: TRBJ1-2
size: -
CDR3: CASSEGQNYGYTF
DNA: TGTGCCAGCAGTGAGGGACAAAACTATGGCTACACCTTC

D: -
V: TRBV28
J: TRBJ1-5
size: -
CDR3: CASSLAGWISNQPQHF
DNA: TGTGCCAGCAGTTTGGCAGGGTGGATTAGCAATCAGCCCCAGCATTTT

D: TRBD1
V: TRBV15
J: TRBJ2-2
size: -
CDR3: CATSIFASTGGLGELFF
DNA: TGTGCCACCAGCATATTTGCCTCTACAGGGGGCCTGGGGGAGCTGTTTTTT

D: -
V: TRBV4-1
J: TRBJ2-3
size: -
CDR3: CASSHTRSAEGADTQYF
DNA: TGCGCCAGCAGCCACACCCGATCGGCTGAGGGGGCAGATACGCAGTATTTT

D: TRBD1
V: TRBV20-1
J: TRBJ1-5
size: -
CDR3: CSASRNRGARSQPQHF
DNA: TGCAGTGCTAGTCGGAACAGGGGGGCGAGGAGTCAGCCCCAGCATTTT

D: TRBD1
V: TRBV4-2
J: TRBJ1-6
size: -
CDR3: CASSQDAAQGASSPLHF
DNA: TGTGCCAGCAGCCAAGATGCCGCACAGGGGGCTAGTTCACCCCTCCACTTT

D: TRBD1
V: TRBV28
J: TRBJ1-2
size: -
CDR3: CASSLTGLRGYTF
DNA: TGTGCCAGCAGCTTGACAGGGTTGCGCGGCTACACCTTC

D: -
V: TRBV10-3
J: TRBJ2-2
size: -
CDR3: CAISDYLRTANTGELFF
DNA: TGTGCCATCAGTGACTACCTTCGGACAGCGAACACCGGGGAGCTGTTTTTT

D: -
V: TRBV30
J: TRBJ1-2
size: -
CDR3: CAWSRGLFQTNYGYTF
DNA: TGTGCCTGGAGCAGGGGTTTGTTTCAGACCAACTATGGCTACACCTTC

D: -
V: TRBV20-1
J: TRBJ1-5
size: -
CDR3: CSASSHSGRGLFKQPQHF
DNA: TGCAGTGCTAGTTCTCACTCGGGGAGGGGGTTATTTAAACAGCCCCAGCATTTT

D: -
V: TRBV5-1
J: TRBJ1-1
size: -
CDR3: CASSLSPVYMNTEAFF
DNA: TGCGCCAGCAGCTTGTCGCCGGTTTATATGAACACTGAAGCTTTCTTT

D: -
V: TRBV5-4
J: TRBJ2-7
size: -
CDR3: CASSPRDDEQYF
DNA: TGTGCCAGCAGCCCGCGGGACGACGAGCAGTACTTC

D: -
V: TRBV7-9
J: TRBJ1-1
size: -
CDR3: CASSQGQPRSTEAFF
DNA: TGTGCCAGCAGCCAAGGACAACCGAGGAGCACTGAAGCTTTCTTT

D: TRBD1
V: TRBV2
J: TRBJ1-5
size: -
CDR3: CASTFDRGRNQPQHF
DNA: TGTGCCAGCACCTTCGACAGGGGAAGAAATCAGCCCCAGCATTTT

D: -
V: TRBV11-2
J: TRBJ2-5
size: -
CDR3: CASSRTPGGETQYF
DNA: TGTGCCAGCAGCCGGACGCCCGGAGGGGAGACCCAGTACTTC

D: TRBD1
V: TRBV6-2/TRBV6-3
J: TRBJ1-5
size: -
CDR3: CASSVGQGRQPQHF
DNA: TGTGCCAGCAGTGTTGGACAGGGCAGGCAGCCCCAGCATTTT

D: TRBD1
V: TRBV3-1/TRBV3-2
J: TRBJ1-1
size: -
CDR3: CASSPLGGGTEAFF
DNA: TGTGCCAGCAGTCCTTTAGGGGGCGGGACTGAAGCTTTCTTT

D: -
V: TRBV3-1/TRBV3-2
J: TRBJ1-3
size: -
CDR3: CASSLSGNTIYF
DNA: TGTGCCAGCAGTCTCAGTGGAAACACCATATATTTT

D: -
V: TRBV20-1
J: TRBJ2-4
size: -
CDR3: CSASAGERNIQYF
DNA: TGCAGTGCTAGTGCTGGGGAGCGGAACATTCAGTACTTC

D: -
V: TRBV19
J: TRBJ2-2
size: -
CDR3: CASRIQGVAGELFF
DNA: TGTGCCAGTCGCATCCAGGGTGTCGCCGGGGAGCTGTTTTTT

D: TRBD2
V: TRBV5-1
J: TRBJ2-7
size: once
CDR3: CASSSTGLAGASYEQYF
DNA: TGCGCCAGCAGTTCCACGGGACTAGCGGGGGCCAGCTACGAGCAGTACTTC

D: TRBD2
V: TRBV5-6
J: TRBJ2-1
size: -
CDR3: CASSFRGGDLHLQFF
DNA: TGTGCCAGCAGCTTCCGGGGGGGCGACCTGCATTTGCAGTTCTTC

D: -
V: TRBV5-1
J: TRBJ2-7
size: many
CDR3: CASSLAPGNYEQYF
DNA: TGCGCCAGCAGCTTGGCCCCAGGGAACTACGAGCAGTACTTC

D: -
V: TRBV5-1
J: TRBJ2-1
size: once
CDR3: CASSLGQTRSYNEQFF
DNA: TGCGCCAGCAGCTTGGGACAAACACGCTCCTACAATGAGCAGTTCTTC

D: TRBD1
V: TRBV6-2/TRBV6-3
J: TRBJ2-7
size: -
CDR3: CASSRDRGRAYEQYF
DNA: TGTGCCAGCAGCCGTGACAGGGGACGTGCCTACGAGCAGTACTTC

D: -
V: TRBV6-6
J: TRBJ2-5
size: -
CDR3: CASRAGGETQYF
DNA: TGTGCCAGCCGTGCCGGAGGAGAGACCCAGTACTTC

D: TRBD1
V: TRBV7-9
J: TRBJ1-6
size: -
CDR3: CASSFDRDSPLHF
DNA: TGTGCCAGCAGCTTCGACAGGGATTCACCCCTCCACTTT

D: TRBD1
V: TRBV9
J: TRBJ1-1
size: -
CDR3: CASSAGGGTEAFF
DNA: TGTGCCAGCAGCGCAGGGGGAGGAACTGAAGCTTTCTTT

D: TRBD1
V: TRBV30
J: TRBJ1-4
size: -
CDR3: CAWSNDRVGEKLFF
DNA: TGTGCCTGGAGTAATGACAGGGTAGGAGAAAAACTGTTTTTT

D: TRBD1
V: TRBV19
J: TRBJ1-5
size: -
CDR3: CASSKTGGQRNQPQHF
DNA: TGTGCCAGTAGTAAAACAGGGGGCCAACGCAATCAGCCCCAGCATTTT

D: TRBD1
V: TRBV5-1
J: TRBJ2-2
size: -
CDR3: CASSLVQGAPGELFF
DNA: TGCGCCAGCAGCTTGGTTCAGGGGGCGCCCGGGGAGCTGTTTTTT

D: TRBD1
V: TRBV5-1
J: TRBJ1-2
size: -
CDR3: CASSVRQGSNGYTF
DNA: TGCGCCAGCAGCGTAAGACAGGGAAGTAATGGCTACACCTTC

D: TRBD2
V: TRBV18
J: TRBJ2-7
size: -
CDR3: CASSPGAGISYEQYF
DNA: TGTGCCAGCTCACCAGGAGCGGGGATCTCCTACGAGCAGTACTTC

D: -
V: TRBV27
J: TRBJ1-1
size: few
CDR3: CASYSAGGGRTEAFF
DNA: TGTGCCAGCTACTCCGCCGGGGGGGGGCGGACTGAAGCTTTCTTT

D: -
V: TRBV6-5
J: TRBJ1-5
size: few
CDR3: CASSNYHQVNQPQHF
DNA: TGTGCCAGCAGTAACTATCACCAGGTTAATCAGCCCCAGCATTTT

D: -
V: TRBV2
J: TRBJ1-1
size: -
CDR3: CASSSPLWGGRVDTEAFF
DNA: TGTGCCAGCAGTTCCCCCCTTTGGGGGGGTAGGGTGGACACTGAAGCTTTCTTT